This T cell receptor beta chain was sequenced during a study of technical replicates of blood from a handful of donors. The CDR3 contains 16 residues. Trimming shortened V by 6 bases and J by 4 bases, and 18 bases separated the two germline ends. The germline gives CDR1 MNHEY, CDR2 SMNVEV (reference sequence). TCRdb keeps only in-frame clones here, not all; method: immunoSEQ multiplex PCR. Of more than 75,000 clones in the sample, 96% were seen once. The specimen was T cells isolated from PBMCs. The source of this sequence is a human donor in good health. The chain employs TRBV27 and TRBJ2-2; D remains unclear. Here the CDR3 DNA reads TGTGCCAGCAGCTTACTCCTTAGTTCAGGCACCGGGGAGCTGTTTTTT. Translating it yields CASSLLLSSGTGELFF.